The 13 T cell receptor beta chains reported below all come from one sample, sequenced in a study of blood T cell repertoires in COVID-19. Sequencing was performed with immunoSEQ multiplex PCR; in TCRdb, only in-frame clones are kept and a portion is missing. The sample has hundreds of thousands of clones, more than 75% seen once. The sequenced sample consisted of peripheral blood. Receptor source: a woman between 18 and 30 years old who had recovered from COVID-19.

The chain uses TRBV24-1 and TRBJ2-1, with TRBD2 matching 10 bases. Germline lookup yields CDR1 KGHDR and CDR2 SFDVKD. The CDR3 runs 15 residues. With 4 bases clipped from V and 10 bases from J, the junction kept 9 bases outside the gene matches. The CDR3 here is CATSEATSGIGEQFF. The CDR3 DNA follows: TGTGCCACCAGTGAAGCAACTAGCGGGATCGGGGAGCAGTTCTTC.

The V gene is TRBV5-6, the J gene TRBJ1-6, with 9 bases identical to TRBD1. Germline CDR1 reads SGHDT; CDR2 reads YYEEEE. V lost 4 bases, J lost 7 bases, and 6 bases stayed unmatched. The CDR3 consists of 15 residues. The CDR3 reads CASSLGQGHNSPLHF. CDR3 DNA sequence: TGTGCCAGCAGCCTGGGACAGGGACACAATTCACCCCTCCACTTT. Full variable domain (missing parts from reference TRBV5-6 and TRBJ1-6): DAGVTQSPTHLIKTRGQQVTLRCSPKSGHDTVSWYQQALGQGPQFIFQYYEEEERQRGNFPDRFSGHQFPNYSSELNVNALLLGDSALYLCASSLGQGHNSPLHFGNGTRLTVT.

CDR3 sequence reads: CASSLSVSGANVLTF. The CDR3 DNA reads TGTGCCAGCAGCCTTAGCGTCTCTGGGGCCAACGTCCTGACTTTC. This chain connects TRBV7-9 to TRBJ2-6; D may be TRBD2 (5 bases). Trimming shortened V by 5 bases and J by 0 bases, and 8 bases separated the two germline ends. Germline V gene sequence: CDR1 SEHNR, CDR2 FQNEAQ (reference sequence). This CDR3 spans 15 amino acids.

The chain recombines TRBV5-1 with TRBJ2-5; TRBD2 aligns across 11 bases. CDR3 length: 19 residues. V lost 2 bases to trimming and J lost 5 bases; unmatched junction nucleotides: 17. In germline, CDR1 is SGHRS, CDR2 YFSETQ. CDR3 nucleotides: TGCGCCAGCAGCTTAGGACTAGCGGGCGACCTGGACCCGCGCGAGACCCAGTACTTC. This translates into CASSLGLAGDLDPRETQYF.

This clone is a singleton in its sample. The rearrangement uses TRBV7-2 and TRBJ1-2, with 10 nucleotides matching TRBD1. The ends lost 1 base at V and 7 bases at J; junction bases unmatched: 12. CDR1 is SGHTA and CDR2 is FQGNSA in the germline V gene. This CDR3 has 17 residues. CDR3 bases: TGTGCCAGCAGCTTAGTAGGGACCCAGACAGGGGGCGGTGGCTACACCTTC. Protein sequence: CASSLVGTQTGGGGYTF.

The genes are TRBV19 and TRBJ1-2; tentatively, D is TRBD1 (6 bases). The germline V and J ends were trimmed by 5 bases and 3 bases, with 10 bases remaining between them. The germline CDR1 and CDR2 sequences are LNHDA and SQIVND (reference sequence). The CDR3 spans 13 residues. CDR3 nucleotides: TGTGCCAGTAGTCTGGACAGACACTATGGCTACACCTTC. This encodes CASSLDRHYGYTF.

CDR3 DNA sequence: TGTGCCAGCAGCGTCACAACAGAGAACACTGAAGCTTTCTTT. Its protein is CASSVTTENTEAFF. This chain links TRBV9 with TRBJ1-1, with D unclear. V lost 2 bases, J lost 1 base, and 9 bases lay in between. The CDR3 is 14 amino acids. Germline lookup yields CDR1 SGDLS and CDR2 YYNGEE.

The chain links TRBV11-2 to TRBJ2-1; TRBD2 matches 7 bases. The J segment lost 2 bases and the V segment lost 4 bases, leaving 5 bases of the junction unmatched. This CDR3 contains 15 residues. The germline gives CDR1 SGHAT, CDR2 FQNNGV. The CDR3 spells CASSSLAGAYNEQFF. Written as DNA, the CDR3 is TGTGCCAGCAGCTCCCTCGCGGGGGCCTACAATGAGCAGTTCTTC.

This clone was counted only a few times. The J gene is TRBJ1-5, the V gene TRBV7-2, with D unclear. Germline V gene data show CDR1 as SGHTA and CDR2 as FQGNSA. The V gene lost 4 bases and the J gene lost 6 bases, with 10 bases spanning the gap. The CDR3 is 13 residues long. Written as DNA, the CDR3 is TGTGCCAGCAGCTCCCTGGCGGGTCAGCCCCAGCATTTT. Its translation is CASSSLAGQPQHF.

V is TRBV18 and J is TRBJ1-2; D not certain. Germline CDR1 KGHSH, CDR2 LQKENI. With 0 bases removed from V and 4 bases from J, the gap between germline ends came to 12 bases. The CDR3 contains 15 residues. The CDR3 here is CASSPPSEGTYGYTF. The CDR3 DNA reads as TGTGCCAGCTCACCACCGTCCGAGGGAACCTATGGCTACACCTTC.

The chain has TRBV6-5 and TRBJ2-7; 9 positions match TRBD1. This CDR3 is 13 amino acids long. The V gene's germline CDR1 is MNHEY and CDR2 SVGAGI. V lost 6 bases and J lost 4; bases outside the gene matches: 4. Here the CDR3 reads CASRGQGEYEQYV. The CDR3 DNA reads TGTGCCAGCAGGGGACAGGGCGAATACGAGCAGTACGTC.

The J gene is TRBJ1-3, the V gene TRBV18; 11 bases agree with TRBD1. CDR3 length: 15 amino acids. Germline CDR1 is KGHSH and CDR2 is LQKENI. V was pared by 3 bases and J by 3 bases, with 1 base of the junction left unmatched. The CDR3 coding sequence is TGTGCCAGCTCACCGGACAGGGGGCTTGGAAACACCATATATTTT. As protein: CASSPDRGLGNTIYF.

V usage is TRBV2 and J usage is TRBJ1-6, with 7 nucleotides matching TRBD1. The CDR3 extends over 14 amino acids. After removal of 8 bases from V and 7 bases from J, the junction contained 8 bases not matched to a gene. Germline V gene lookup returns CDR1 SNHLY and CDR2 FYNNEI. The CDR3 DNA follows: TGTGCCAGCTTAAGGGGGCTCGGGAATTCACCCCTCCACTTT. This translates into CASLRGLGNSPLHF.